The present T cell receptor beta chain was sequenced within a study of blood T cell repertoires in COVID-19. On the study more broadly: Samples came from the United States, Italy and Spain, spanning acute and convalescent COVID-19.

Participants' own reports of clinical history determined their cohort assignment. With 2 bases clipped from V and 7 bases from J, the junction kept 10 bases outside the gene matches. CDR1 is MNHEY, CDR2 SMNVEV, per germline (reference sequence). The CDR3 contains 15 residues. Per the original data handling: Researchers report that nucleated cell counts were estimated from reference gene primer amplification. Sequencing was performed with immunoSEQ multiplex PCR; in TCRdb, only in-frame clones are kept and a portion is missing. D and trimming were read from the DNA, whereas the V and J calls and clone size are those reported in that table. The sample shows about 500,000 clones, roughly 87% of them seen only once.

The sequence was obtained from a woman between 18 and 29 years old who had recovered from COVID-19. This rearrangement joins TRBV27 to TRBJ1-2, with TRBD1 matching 7 bases. The sequenced material came from PBMCs or T cells enriched from blood (not recorded which). In DNA form, the CDR3 reads TGTGCCAGCAGTTTAAGGGGGCTGAATGATCGTGGCTACACCTTC. Translation gives CASSLRGLNDRGYTF.